Given below is one TCR beta chain in context. No antigen is known for it. Per-base quality was not reported, and no clone a single base away is much larger than it. The sample's time point, from its label and the paper: baseline before first vaccination. Vaccinee samples were obtained from the UK trials COV001 and COV002, which included a single-blind randomized controlled phase 2/3 trial of AZD1222 (ChAdOx1 nCoV-19) in healthy adults. For TCRbeta chain sequencing, PBMC samples from trial participants were taken at day 0 and at day 28 after the second dose. The CDR3 regions of human TCRbeta chains were subjected to immunosequencing. The authors' analysis ran thus. Repertoire TCRs were checked for matches against a reference library of SARS-CoV-2-specific TCRs that had been generated using the MIRA antigen-specificity platform. Breadth was defined as the fraction of unique TCRs that were SARS-CoV-2-associated, and depth was defined as the fraction of total T cells that were SARS-CoV-2-associated. Using the MIRA data, every spike-specific TCR was mapped to the spike region that the TCR reacted to and assigned to either a CD4 or a CD8 class. Log10-transformed breadth and depth values were compared by one-way ANOVA with Sidak's multiple comparisons tests. The table comes from immuneACCESS by way of TCRdb, which keeps in-frame sequences with V and J called. Part of the clones is missing from these tables; in studies checked, under half for an unresolved V gene and the rest for unknown reasons. D and trimming were read from the DNA, whereas the V and J calls and clone size are those reported in that table. This sample has approximately 92,000 clones in its table, and just over 90% of those were observed once. Of the sample, 20% to 25% is held by the ten largest clones.

The CDR1 and CDR2 encoded by the germline V gene are MNHEY and SVGAGI. From the cysteine up to the phenylalanine, the CDR3 has a length of 13 residues. The CDR3 DNA has 39 bases and is translated from base 1. V drops 6 bases and J drops 4 bases, leaving 13 bases in between. These data come from a study of T cell responses to AZD1222 COVID-19 vaccine (dated by TCRdb to the early 2020s). As for the study more broadly: AZD1222 recipients with second doses at about 4 weeks or about 12 weeks were pooled, because spike-specific TCR depth and breadth did not differ between schedules. TCR sequencing covered over 230 trial participants: 200 to 210 given two doses of AZD1222 and some 25 given two doses of MenACWY control vaccine. Enrollment into the trials was organized by age into subgroups of 18-55, 56-69 and 70-plus years, and those subgroups contained approximately 160, 26 and 62 TCR-sequenced participants, respectively.

Results the study describes overall, beyond this receptor: Epitopes outside the regions mutated in the B.1.351 and B.1.1.7 variants were reportedly recognized by nearly half of the unique spike-specific TCRs. Vaccine-associated CD4 TCRs spanned the whole spike protein, with dominant responses in regions 160-218 and 743-854. No day 14 peak-response samples were available, so repertoires were characterized only after the peak T cell response. A significant rise in spike-specific TCR breadth and depth was observed after two AZD1222 doses relative to day 0 and relative to MenACWY recipients. Only a handful of AZD1222 recipients were SARS-CoV-2 seropositive at baseline, limiting conclusions about previously exposed vaccinees. Participants were mostly white British, with more females than males. The authors suggested clonal diversity may have been underestimated. In the small 56-69-year group, the increase in depth fell short of significance, most likely because of low power.

The sample consisted of peripheral blood, taken on day 0 of AZD1222 vaccination. The TCR sequence derives from an adult in good health. The sequence links TRBV6-5 to TRBJ2-7, with TRBD1 as a weak D call on 6 bases. The nucleotide sequence is given as TGTGCCAGCAGGACCGGGACACTGTACGAGCAGTACTTC. Its protein is CASRTGTLYEQYF.